This section outlines one T cell receptor (beta chain) sequence together with its context. It lacks a known antigen. No clone much larger than this one lies a single base away; base qualities are absent. RNA was extracted with the RNeasy kit and roughly 0.5 to 1 ug was reverse transcribed using random hexamers. The immunoSEQ multiplex PCR assay, which covers 54 Vbeta and 13 Jbeta segments, was used to amplify TCR beta CDR3 regions. PCR amplification bias was corrected using a synthetic template baseline for primer optimization and computational correction. Regarding the original processing steps: Only productive sequences were kept, with reads annotated to V, D and J genes according to IMGT and analyzed in immunoSEQ Analyzer. To calculate clonality, Shannon entropy was normalized by log2 of the number of productive unique sequences and then subtracted from one. Public and private clones were assessed among the 100 most prevalent clones of each patient and control. A clone was defined as Susac-specific if it was absent from the healthy and MS cohorts, from some 1,100 published viral clones and from other ImmuneACCESS disease sequences. TCRdb trimmed the raw reads at Q25, called clones with MiXCR and kept productive beta chains. Each entry merges the rows of one CDR3 protein and shows their most common DNA and genes. TCRdb's processing, not the authors' own work, is the source of the V and J calls. The sample has 110,000 or so distinct CDR3 sequences on record, around 94% of them singletons. The biggest ten clones account for 0.085% to 0.095% of the sample.

Trimming takes 0 bases from V and 4 bases from J, and the germline ends sit 12 bases apart. CDR1 and CDR2 (MNHNS, SASEGT) derive from the germline V gene. The CDR3, from cysteine to phenylalanine, totals 15 residues. The retained sequence is limited to the CDR3, 45 bases, with the frame set at the first base. High-throughput TCR beta sequencing profiled peripheral blood CD8+ and CD4+ T cells from healthy donors, Susac syndrome patients and multiple sclerosis patients. The multiple sclerosis controls were treatment-naive patients who had stable or active relapsing-remitting disease and met the revised McDonald criteria. CD8+ TEMRA cells were enriched by FACS, while bulk CD8+ and CD4+ T cells were purified by magnetic negative isolation. Blood was drawn into EDTA tubes, processed within 24 hours, and PBMCs were isolated by density gradient centrifugation. PBMCs intended for TCR sequencing were frozen in liquid nitrogen and were later thawed in a 37 degrees C water bath. Purity of sorted or isolated CD4+, CD8+ and CD8+ TEMRA cells was at least 90%.

The sample comes from a study of CD8 T cells in Susac syndrome (dated by TCRdb to between 2018 and 2020). Notes on the research overall: The study used repertoire sequencing to test whether antigen drove CD8+ T cell activation and differentiation in Susac syndrome.

Overall results and qualifications from the work: The TCR sequencing and HLA analysis was acknowledged to have included a relatively small number of individuals.

The TCR sequence derives from a human donor with multiple sclerosis. The rearranged chain carries TRBV6-1 and TRBJ2-5, with no confident D gene call. Sequencing was performed on CD4+ T cells from PBMCs. The DNA sequence is TGTGCCAGCAGTGAAGCAACCCTAGTCCGAGAGACCCAGTACTTC. Its translation reads: CASSEATLVRETQYF.